The clone carrying this T cell receptor beta chain was seen a few times. Its target is unknown. Primed by a sample-barcoded 5' primer and a J-beta primer mix, a second PCR proceeded for roughly 6 to 12 cycles. A single record per CDR3 protein comes from TCRdb applying MiXCR to the 5' RACE reads. The top ten clones hold approximately 7.9% of a sample with about 1,400,000 distinct CDR3 sequences, roughly 40% of them seen once. V was pared by 4 bases and J by 3 bases, with 10 bases between. The germline CDR1 and CDR2 sequences are ENHRY and SYGVKD. This CDR3 contains 13 residues. These data are taken from a study of blood T cells in healthy people across ages. Ranging in age from about 6 to 95, the donors were healthy Caucasian individuals from Russia. Each sample used at least 7 million PBMCs. Notes on the study in general: The long-lived group displayed more naive CD4+ cells, plus higher diversity, than the aged donors did. Age advanced and TCR beta diversity per million T cells fell, roughly linearly.

The V call is TRBV10-3, the J call TRBJ2-7, with D possibly TRBD2 on 5 matching bases. The source material was blood. The TCR sequence derives from a woman aged 18-29 years in good health. CDR3 loop: CAISGGPDYEQYF. The CDR3 nucleotides are TGTGCCATCAGTGGCGGGCCGGACTACGAGCAGTACTTC.